This entry lists 26 T cell receptor beta chains sequenced from one sample in a study of CD8+CD57+ T cells in acquired aplastic anemia. The template used for profiling TCR beta VDJ and CDR3 was genomic DNA. Via MiXCR, TCRdb re-called the reads, giving one row per CDR3 protein. The sample shows approximately 170,000 distinct CDR3 sequences, roughly 45% of them seen only once. It was patients with CD8+CD57+ cell expansion by flow cytometry who were chosen for sequencing. Sample: sorted CD4+, CD8+, or CD8+CD57+ T cells (not recorded which) from PBMCs. Source of these receptors: a human donor with aplastic anemia.

Details on this clonotype: Without the conserved terminal phenylalanine or tryptophan, this CDR3 likely stems from a read error. The limits of the CDR3 on the DNA are not certain, so only TCRdb's listed CDR3 is given. The chain combines TRBV20-1 with TRBJ2-1; TRBD1, as called in the table, went unchecked against the DNA. The CDR3 region is 11 residues in length, termini included. Germline CDR1 reads DFQATT; CDR2 reads SNEGSKA (reference sequence). CDR3 in amino acids: CSAEQGDEQLL.

The V and J genes are TRBV2 and TRBJ2-2; 8 bases match TRBD1. The CDR3 is 15 amino acids. J gave up 4 bases and V 6 bases, and 7 bases lay outside the gene matches. The germline CDR1 and CDR2 sequences are SNHLY and FYNNEI. The CDR3 reads CASRANRGSTGELFF. In DNA form, the CDR3 reads TGTGCCAGCAGGGCAAACAGGGGGAGCACCGGGGAGCTGTTTTTT.

V is TRBV19 and J is TRBJ1-3; D is uncertain. Looked up from germline, CDR1 is LNHDA and CDR2 is SQIVND (reference sequence). The CDR3 extends over 15 amino acids. V lost 7 bases, J lost 0 bases, and 13 bases lay in between. The CDR3 sequence: CASIPRLCSGNTIYF. In DNA, the CDR3 is TGTGCCAGTATCCCGAGGCTGTGCTCTGGAAACACCATATATTTT.

This clonotype occurred a few times. It is unclear where the CDR3 begins or ends on the DNA, so no DNA is shown, and the CDR3 is as TCRdb lists it. This chain joins TRBV30 and TRBJ1-2; the table gives TRBD1 as D, unverified against the DNA. Germline CDR1 is GTSNPN and CDR2 is SVGIG (reference sequence). Ends included, the CDR3 has 11 residues. The CDR3 protein is CAFSRVYGCTF.

V gene TRBV2 combines with J gene TRBJ1-2; 7 nucleotides line up with TRBD1. The CDR3 has 15 residues. Trimming took 5 bases from V and 6 from J; bases not matched to a gene: 12. The V gene's germline CDR1 is SNHLY and CDR2 FYNNEI. The CDR3 nucleotides read TGTGCCAGCAGTTCAACCGGGACAGTGTTGGATGGCTACACCTTC. This codes for CASSSTGTVLDGYTF. Combining the CDR3 with reference TRBV2 and TRBJ1-2 gives the whole variable domain EPEVTQTPSHQVTQMGQEVILRCVPISNHLYFYWYRQILGQKVEFLVSFYNNEISEKSEIFDDQFSVERPDGSNFTLKIRSTKLEDSAMYFCASSSTGTVLDGYTFGSGTRLTVV.

CDR3 loop: CASSLQGASADTQYF. The CDR3 nucleotides are TGTGCCAGCAGCTTGCAGGGGGCTTCGGCAGATACGCAGTATTTT. The J gene is TRBJ2-3, the V gene TRBV5-5; 8 nucleotides agree with TRBD1. This CDR3 has 15 amino acids. The trim removed 1 base at V and 4 bases at J, leaving 5 bases unmatched. Germline CDR1 reads SGHKS; CDR2 reads YYEKEE (reference sequence).

For this clonotype: With a much larger clone just one base away, this may be a read error. J is TRBJ2-7 and V is TRBV6-1; 7 positions agree with TRBD2. CDR1 and CDR2 (germline): MNHNS, SASEGT. This CDR3 contains 17 residues. J lost 0 bases, V lost 4 bases, and 12 bases had no gene match. CDR3 amino acids: CASSVLPLSSGSYEQYF. CDR3 DNA: TGTGCCAGCAGTGTACTACCTCTATCTAGCGGCTCCTACGAGCAGTACTTC.

The chain has TRBV10-2 and TRBJ1-2, with unresolved D. CDR3 length: 12 residues. The V end was cut by 7 bases, the J end by 5 bases, with 11 bases between. Germline CDR1 WSHSY, CDR2 SAAADI. This CDR3 reads CASMGMEYGYTF. In nucleotides, the CDR3 is TGCGCCAGCATGGGGATGGAATATGGCTACACCTTC.

This clonotype was found a few times. The chain couples TRBV6-2 or TRBV6-3 to TRBJ1-2, with D possibly being TRBD1 (5 bases). The CDR3 contains 14 residues. The germline V gene has CDR1 MNHEY and CDR2 SVGEGT. The ends were cut back, 8 bases at V and 8 bases at J, with 21 bases in the middle. The CDR3 nucleotides are TGTGCCAGCTGTCGGACGGGGGGACCCTTGGGCTACACCTTC. Amino acid sequence: CASCRTGGPLGYTF.

Note on this clonotype: A much larger clone lies one base from this, so it may be a read error. The chain recombines TRBV6-2 or TRBV6-3 with TRBJ2-5, with a tentative D call TRBD2 (5 bases). Per germline, CDR1 MNHEY and CDR2 SVGEGT. This CDR3 is built from 14 residues. This CDR3 is CASSYGVSWETQCF. CDR3 DNA sequence: TGTGCCAGCAGTTACGGGGTTAGCTGGGAGACCCAGTGCTTC.

This clonotype was seen ten or more times. The chain recombines TRBV7-2 with TRBJ2-7, with TRBD1 matching over 7 bases. Germline V gene data show CDR1 as SGHTA and CDR2 as FQGNSA. This CDR3 has 14 residues. With 0 bases clipped from V and 4 bases from J, the junction kept 3 bases outside the gene matches. The CDR3 sequence is CASSLAQGKYEQYF. In nucleotides, the CDR3 is TGTGCCAGCAGCTTAGCACAGGGGAAATACGAGCAGTACTTC.

In regard to this clonotype: One junction end disagrees with the germline gene, perhaps due to a read error. V usage is TRBV25-1 and J usage is TRBJ1-1, with D unresolved. The CDR3 is 15 amino acids. The V gene's germline CDR1 is MGHDK and CDR2 SYGVNS. The CDR3 bases are TGTGCCAGCAGTGAAGGTGGAGCGGGAGCCACTGGAGCTTTCTTT. Translation gives CASSEGGAGATGAFF.

In this sample, this clonotype turned up a few times. The chain joins TRBV10-3 to TRBJ2-7; either TRBD1 or TRBD2 may fit D (5 bases each). This CDR3 spans 15 amino acids. From germline, CDR1 is ENHRY and CDR2 SYGVKD. V lost 2 bases and J 2 bases, leaving 13 bases between the germline ends. The CDR3 sequence is CAISENQGPAYEQYV. CDR3 nucleotides: TGTGCCATCAGTGAGAACCAGGGACCCGCCTACGAGCAGTACGTC.

The chain joins TRBV7-3 to TRBJ2-5; D possibly corresponds to TRBD2 (6 bases). This CDR3 has 17 amino acids. Trimming pared 5 bases from V and 5 bases from J, leaving 24 bases between. Germline V lookup: CDR1 SGHTA, CDR2 FQGTGA. CDR3 amino acids: CASSPSLNTGGQETQYF. As DNA, the CDR3 is TGTGCCAGCAGCCCCAGTCTGAACACCGGGGGTCAGGAGACCCAGTACTTC.

This chain joins TRBV10-3 and TRBJ2-6, with unresolved D. The germline V gene encodes CDR1 ENHRY and CDR2 SYGVKD. CDR3 length equals 16 residues. V was cut by 8 bases and J by 4 bases, with 18 bases left in between. CDR3 bases: TGTGCCATCGCGGCCCAGAGGAACACCGGGGCCAACGTCCTGACTTTC. It encodes CAIAAQRNTGANVLTF.

This clonotype was seen at least ten times. This rearrangement joins TRBV20-1 to TRBJ2-5, with D uncertain. Germline V gives CDR1 DFQATT, CDR2 SNEGSKA (reference sequence). V gave up 5 bases and J gave up 7 bases, with 14 bases separating them. The CDR3 is made up of 12 amino acids. This chain's CDR3 is CSASTIQATQYF. CDR3 sequence (DNA): TGCAGTGCTTCCACGATCCAGGCGACCCAGTACTTC.

This clonotype was recorded at least ten times. The V and J genes are TRBV30 and TRBJ1-1, with unresolved D. With 3 bases removed from V and 3 bases from J, the gap between germline ends came to 8 bases. This CDR3 region has 12 residues. Germline assignment: CDR1 GTSNPN and CDR2 SVGIG (reference sequence). CDR3 bases: TGTGCCTGGAGATTGGCTTACACTGAAGCTTTCTTT. Protein sequence: CAWRLAYTEAFF.

The chain uses TRBV24-1 and TRBJ2-5; D is unresolved. V was cut by 7 bases and J by 0 bases, with 8 bases left in between. CDR3 size: 13 residues. Germline loops: CDR1 KGHDR, CDR2 SFDVKD. The CDR3 loop is CATSESYQETQYF. In nucleotides, the CDR3 is TGTGCCACCAGCGAGTCCTACCAAGAGACCCAGTACTTC.

This chain joins TRBV7-2 and TRBJ1-4, with a possible D match to TRBD1 (5 bases). V lost 0 bases and J lost 8, with 16 bases in between. The CDR3 consists of 16 residues. Per germline, CDR1 SGHTA and CDR2 FQGNSA. The CDR3 reads CASSLASGQGVEKLFF. The CDR3 DNA reads as TGTGCCAGCAGCTTAGCCTCCGGCCAGGGAGTCGAAAAACTGTTTTTT.

The chain uses TRBV24-1 and TRBJ1-1; a weak D match, TRBD1 (5 bases). Germline lookup yields CDR1 KGHDR and CDR2 SFDVKD. CDR3 length equals 14 residues. V was pared by 0 bases and J by 7 bases, with 11 bases between. CDR3 sequence: CATSDLGGLGEAFF. DNA of the CDR3: TGTGCCACCAGTGATTTGGGGGGGTTAGGTGAAGCTTTCTTT.

This clonotype was detected a few times. The V call is TRBV6-5, the J call TRBJ1-3, with D possibly TRBD1 on 5 matching bases. The ends were cut back, 2 bases at V and 4 bases at J, with 15 bases in the middle. Germline CDR1 reads MNHEY; CDR2 reads SVGAGI. This CDR3 is 16 amino acids long. CDR3 coding DNA: TGTGCCAGCAGTTACAAAAAAGGGGTGAGCGGAAACACCATATATTTT. It translates to CASSYKKGVSGNTIYF.

This clonotype was observed at least ten times. The chain joins TRBV6-5 to TRBJ1-2, with D perhaps TRBD1 (5 bases). Deletions cut 2 bases from V and 8 bases from J, with 12 bases between. The CDR3 contains 13 residues. Germline V lookup: CDR1 MNHEY, CDR2 SVGAGI. The CDR3 bases are TGTGCCAGCAGTTACGGGGGTAATCGCGGCTACACCTTC. This gives the protein CASSYGGNRGYTF.

This clonotype came up a few times. It may be a read error: a sequence one base away is much more abundant. The chain couples TRBV6-2 or TRBV6-3 to TRBJ1-1, with D tentatively TRBD1 (6 bases). Deletions cut 8 bases from V and 0 bases from J, with 22 bases between. The CDR3 runs 17 residues. From germline, CDR1 is MNHEY and CDR2 SVGEGT. The CDR3 loop is CASFYTGGGTMNTEAFF. The CDR3 DNA is TGTGCCAGCTTCTACACGGGAGGGGGAACGATGAACACTGAAGCTTTCTTT.

The chain links TRBV3-1 to TRBJ1-2; weak D call: TRBD1 (6 bases). Per the germline V gene, CDR1 is LGHDT and CDR2 is YNNKEL (reference sequence). The length of the CDR3 is 15 residues. The V and J ends lost 4 bases and 4 bases respectively, with 16 bases between them. The CDR3 coding sequence is TGTGCCAGCAGCCTTTACAGACAGGTGACCTATGGCTACACCTTC. It specifies CASSLYRQVTYGYTF.

The gene calls are TRBV20-1 and TRBJ1-5; 7 nucleotides agree with TRBD1. The length of the CDR3 is 14 residues. After removal of 4 bases from V and 3 bases from J, the junction contained 6 bases not matched to a gene. Germline V CDR1 and CDR2: DFQATT, SNEGSKA (reference sequence). CDR3 residues: CSAKDRSNNQPQHF. CDR3 DNA sequence: TGCAGTGCTAAGGACAGGTCTAACAATCAGCCCCAGCATTTT.

This chain uses TRBV28 with TRBJ1-2; TRBD1 matches at 7 bases. The germline V gene has CDR1 MDHEN and CDR2 SYDVKM. V lost 5 bases to trimming and J lost 8 bases; unmatched junction nucleotides: 11. This CDR3 has 14 residues. The CDR3 coding sequence is TGTGCCAGCAGTCAGGGGGTGATATCTAAGGGCTACACCTTC. Protein product: CASSQGVISKGYTF.